The present TCR beta chain was sequenced within a study of T-cell reconstitution after alpha-beta-depleted transplantation in children. TCRbeta library construction was performed incorporating unique molecular identifiers. TCRdb fed the PCR reads into MiXCR, producing one record per CDR3 protein. The table lists approximately 400,000 distinct CDR3 sequences, 11% of them singletons. Trimming removed 4 bases at V and 7 bases at J, with 14 bases between. The length of the CDR3 is 13 residues. From germline, CDR1 is SGHRS and CDR2 YFSETQ. The receptor was isolated from a human donor who donated a stem cell graft to a child with acute myeloid leukemia. The chain has TRBV5-1 and TRBJ1-1, with TRBD1 as a possible D gene (6 bases). This specimen was PBMCs from the stem cell graft donor, taken from the stem cell graft. CDR3 in DNA: TGCGCCAGCAGCCCTACAGGGAGTATTGAAGCTTTCTTT. Protein product: CASSPTGSIEAFF. The full variable domain, rest sourced from reference TRBV5-1 and TRBJ1-1, is KAGVTQTPRYLIKTRGQQVTLSCSPISGHRSVSWYQQTPGQGLQFLFEYFSETQRNKGNFPGRFSGRQFSNSRSEMNVSTLELGDSALYLCASSPTGSIEAFFGQGTRLTVV.